This TCR beta chain was retrieved from a study of cytomegalovirus exposure and HLA in healthy donors. General study results and limits: An analysis done earlier found most TCR beta V segments productive about 87% or about 30% of the time. The number of N-insertions in an Asian-associated ancestry cluster was reportedly below the approximately 600-donor mean in a later analysis. The classifier was said to identify cytomegalovirus status with high specificity and sensitivity.

Use of 60 Vbeta and 13 Jbeta primers characterized the PCR. Clones were read by immunoSEQ multiplex PCR, and TCRdb kept only the in-frame ones, dropping some. Found here are 270,000 or so clones, 86% of them singletons; the top ten hold approximately 4.3%. The donors comprised healthy bone marrow donors. About this clone: Its antigen is unknown.

Sequencing was carried out using PBMCs. The origin of this receptor is a man in his forties or fifties in good health and CMV-seropositive.

The CDR3 DNA is TGCGCCAGCAGCCAAGAAGGGACAGGGGGCTTTGGAAACACCATATATTTT. Protein sequence: CASSQEGTGGFGNTIYF. The V gene is TRBV4-3, the J gene TRBJ1-3, with 12 bases matching TRBD1. The CDR3 is 17 residues long. CDR1 is LGHNA, CDR2 YSLEER, per germline. The V segment lost 0 bases and the J segment 3 bases; nucleotides outside the gene matches: 3.